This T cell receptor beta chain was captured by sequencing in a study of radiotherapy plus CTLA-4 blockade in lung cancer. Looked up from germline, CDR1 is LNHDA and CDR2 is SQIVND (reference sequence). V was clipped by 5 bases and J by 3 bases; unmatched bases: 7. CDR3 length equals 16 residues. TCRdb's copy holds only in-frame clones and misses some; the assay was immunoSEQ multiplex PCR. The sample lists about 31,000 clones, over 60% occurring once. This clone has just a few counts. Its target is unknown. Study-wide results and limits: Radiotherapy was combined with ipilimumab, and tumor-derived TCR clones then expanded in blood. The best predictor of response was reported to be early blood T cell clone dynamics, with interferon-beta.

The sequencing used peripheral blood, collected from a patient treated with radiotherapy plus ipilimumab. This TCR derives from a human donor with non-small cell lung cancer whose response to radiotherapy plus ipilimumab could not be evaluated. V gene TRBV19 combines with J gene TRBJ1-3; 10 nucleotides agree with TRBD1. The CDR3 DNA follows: TGTGCCAGTAGTCTACCGGGACAGGGGCGTGGAAACACCATATATTTT. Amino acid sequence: CASSLPGQGRGNTIYF.